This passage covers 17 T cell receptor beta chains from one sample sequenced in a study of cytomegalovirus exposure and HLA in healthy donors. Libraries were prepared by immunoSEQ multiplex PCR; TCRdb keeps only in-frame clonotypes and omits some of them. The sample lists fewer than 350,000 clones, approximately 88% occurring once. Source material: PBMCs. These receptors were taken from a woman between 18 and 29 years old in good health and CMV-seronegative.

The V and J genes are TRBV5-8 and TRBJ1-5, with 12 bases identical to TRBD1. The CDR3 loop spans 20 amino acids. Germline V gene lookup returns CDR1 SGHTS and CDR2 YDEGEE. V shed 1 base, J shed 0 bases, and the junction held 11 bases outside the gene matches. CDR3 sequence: CASSLRGPGQGAHSNQPQHF. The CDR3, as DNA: TGTGCCAGCAGCTTGAGGGGGCCGGGACAGGGGGCCCATAGCAATCAGCCCCAGCATTTT.

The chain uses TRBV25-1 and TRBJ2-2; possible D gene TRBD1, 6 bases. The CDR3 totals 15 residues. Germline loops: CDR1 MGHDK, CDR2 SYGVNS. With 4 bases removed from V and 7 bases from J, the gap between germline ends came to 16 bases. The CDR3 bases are TGTGCCAGCAGTGGGAACAGGGCAAACTTCGGGGAGCTGTTTTTT. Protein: CASSGNRANFGELFF.

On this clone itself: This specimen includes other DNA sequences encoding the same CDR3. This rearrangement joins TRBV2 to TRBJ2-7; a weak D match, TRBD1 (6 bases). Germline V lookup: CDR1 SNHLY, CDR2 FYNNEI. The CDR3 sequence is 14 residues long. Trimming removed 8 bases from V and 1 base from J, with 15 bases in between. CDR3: CASGPGQFSYEQYF. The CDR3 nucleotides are TGTGCCAGCGGACCGGGACAATTTTCCTACGAGCAGTACTTC. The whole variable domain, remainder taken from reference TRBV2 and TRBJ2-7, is EPEVTQTPSHQVTQMGQEVILRCVPISNHLYFYWYRQILGQKVEFLVSFYNNEISEKSEIFDDQFSVERPDGSNFTLKIRSTKLEDSAMYFCASGPGQFSYEQYFGPGTRLTVT.

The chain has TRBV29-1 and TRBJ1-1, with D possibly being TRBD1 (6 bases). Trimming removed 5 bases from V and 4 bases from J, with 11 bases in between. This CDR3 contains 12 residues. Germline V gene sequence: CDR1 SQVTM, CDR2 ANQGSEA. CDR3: CSVRGAGTEAFF. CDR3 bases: TGCAGCGTTCGGGGGGCTGGCACTGAAGCTTTCTTT.

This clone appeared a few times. The CDR3 nucleotides read TGTGCCAGTAGTATAGTCTCACGGGAAGCTTTCTTT. This sequence encodes CASSIVSREAFF. The V and J genes are TRBV19 and TRBJ1-1; the D is unclear. CDR1 LNHDA and CDR2 SQIVND come from the germline V gene (reference sequence). V was cut by 1 base and J by 8 bases, with 8 bases left in between. This CDR3 comprises 12 residues.

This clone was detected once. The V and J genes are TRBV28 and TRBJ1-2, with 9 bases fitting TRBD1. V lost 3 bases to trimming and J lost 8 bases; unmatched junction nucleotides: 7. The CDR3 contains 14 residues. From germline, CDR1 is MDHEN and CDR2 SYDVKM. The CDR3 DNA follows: TGTGCCAGCAGTTTTTACACAGGGGGCGAGGGCTACACCTTC. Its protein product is CASSFYTGGEGYTF.

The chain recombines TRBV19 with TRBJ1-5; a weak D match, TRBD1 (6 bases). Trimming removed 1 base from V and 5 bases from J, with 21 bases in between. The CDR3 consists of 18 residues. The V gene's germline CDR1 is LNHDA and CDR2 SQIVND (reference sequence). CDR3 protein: CASSIVRNNREGYQPQHF. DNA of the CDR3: TGTGCCAGTAGTATAGTTCGGAATAACAGGGAAGGTTATCAGCCCCAGCATTTT.

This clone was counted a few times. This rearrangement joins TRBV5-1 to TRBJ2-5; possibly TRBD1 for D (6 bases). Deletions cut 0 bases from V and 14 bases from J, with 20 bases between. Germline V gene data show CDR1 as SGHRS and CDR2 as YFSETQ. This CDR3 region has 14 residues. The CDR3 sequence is CASSLGRGTSGTYF. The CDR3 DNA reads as TGCGCCAGCAGCTTGGGAAGGGGGACCTCAGGCACATACTTC.

The CDR3: CATGGLETQYF. CDR3 sequence (DNA): TGTGCCACCGGTGGCCTTGAGACCCAGTACTTC. This chain links TRBV15 with TRBJ2-5; D is undetermined. Between the trimmed V and J ends, which lost 8 bases and 5 bases, there was a span of 9 bases. The germline V gene has CDR1 LNHNV and CDR2 YYDKDF (reference sequence). The CDR3 loop spans 11 amino acids.

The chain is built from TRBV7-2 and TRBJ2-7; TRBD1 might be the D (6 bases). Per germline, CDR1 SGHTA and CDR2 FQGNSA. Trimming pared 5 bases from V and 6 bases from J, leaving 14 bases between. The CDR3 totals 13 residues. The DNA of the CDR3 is TGTGCCAGCAGCCTCGGGACAAACGGCGAGCAGTACTTC. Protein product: CASSLGTNGEQYF.

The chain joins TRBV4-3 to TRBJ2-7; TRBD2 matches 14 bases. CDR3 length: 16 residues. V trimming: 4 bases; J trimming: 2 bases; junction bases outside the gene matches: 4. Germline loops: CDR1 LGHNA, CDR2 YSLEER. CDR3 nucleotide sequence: TGCGCCAGCAGCCCCGGACTAGCGGGAGGAACCTACGAGCAGTACTTC. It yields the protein CASSPGLAGGTYEQYF.

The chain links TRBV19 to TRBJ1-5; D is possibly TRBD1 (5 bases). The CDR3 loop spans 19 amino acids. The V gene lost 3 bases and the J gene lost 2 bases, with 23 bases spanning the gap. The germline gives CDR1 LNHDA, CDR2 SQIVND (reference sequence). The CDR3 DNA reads TGTGCCAGTAGTATCGGTCTCACGGCCGGGGGGGATGGCAATCAGCCCCAGCATTTT. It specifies CASSIGLTAGGDGNQPQHF.

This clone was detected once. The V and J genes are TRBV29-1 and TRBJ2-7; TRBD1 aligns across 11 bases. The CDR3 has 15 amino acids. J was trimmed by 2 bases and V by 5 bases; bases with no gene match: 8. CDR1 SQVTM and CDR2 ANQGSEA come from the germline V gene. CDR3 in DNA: TGCAGCGTTCTCTTAACGGGACAGGGGGCCTACGAGCAGTACTTC. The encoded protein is CSVLLTGQGAYEQYF.

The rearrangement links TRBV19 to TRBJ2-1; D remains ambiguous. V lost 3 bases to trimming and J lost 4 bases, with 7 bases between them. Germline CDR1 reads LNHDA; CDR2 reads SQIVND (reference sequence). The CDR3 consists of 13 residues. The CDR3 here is CASSMGLYNEQFF. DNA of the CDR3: TGTGCCAGTAGTATGGGCCTTTACAATGAGCAGTTCTTC.

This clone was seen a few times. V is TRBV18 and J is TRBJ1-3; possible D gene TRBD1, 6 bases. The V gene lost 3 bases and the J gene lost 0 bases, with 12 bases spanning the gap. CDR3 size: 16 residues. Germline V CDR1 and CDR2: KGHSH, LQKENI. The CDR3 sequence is CASSPGQLNSGNTIYF. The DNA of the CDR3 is TGTGCCAGCTCACCTGGACAGTTAAACTCTGGAAACACCATATATTTT.

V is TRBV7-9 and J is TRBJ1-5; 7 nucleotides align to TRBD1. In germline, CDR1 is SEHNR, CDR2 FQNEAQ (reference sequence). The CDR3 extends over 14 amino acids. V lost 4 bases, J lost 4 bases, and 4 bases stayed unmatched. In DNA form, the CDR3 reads TGTGCCAGCAGCTGGGGACAGAAAAATCAGCCCCAGCATTTT. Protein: CASSWGQKNQPQHF.

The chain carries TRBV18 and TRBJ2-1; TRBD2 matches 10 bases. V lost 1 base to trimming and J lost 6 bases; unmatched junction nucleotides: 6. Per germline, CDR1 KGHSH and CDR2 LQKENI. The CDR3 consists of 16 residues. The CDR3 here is CASSPLWASGSNEQFF. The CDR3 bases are TGTGCCAGCTCACCACTATGGGCTAGCGGGAGCAATGAGCAGTTCTTC. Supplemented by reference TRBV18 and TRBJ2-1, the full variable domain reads NAGVMQNPRHLVRRRGQEARLRCSPMKGHSHVYWYRQLPEEGLKFMVYLQKENIIDESGMPKERFSAEFPKEGPSILRIQQVVRGDSAAYFCASSPLWASGSNEQFFGPGTRLTVL.